The TCR beta chain described here comes from a study of glioma-infiltrating T cells after dendritic cell vaccination. Note on this clone: Its antigen is unknown.

Assay: immunoSEQ multiplex PCR; the TCRdb copy retains only in-frame clones and omits some. The profile covers 91,000 or so clones, with 80% appearing a single time and 5.4% taken by the ten largest. Study conclusions and caveats: Only a small number of patients had complete blood and tumor samples.

As to time point: after dendritic cell vaccination, including at tumor progression/relapse. The specimen was blood, collected after dendritic cell vaccination. The TCR sequence derives from a human donor with glioblastoma.

Written as DNA, the CDR3 is TGTGCCAGCAGCTCAAGCCCGGACAGGCTAGCGGAGACCCAGTACTTC. This encodes CASSSSPDRLAETQYF. The genes are TRBV9 and TRBJ2-5; D possibly corresponds to TRBD1 (7 bases). CDR1 and CDR2 (germline): SGDLS, YYNGEE. The CDR3 covers 16 residues. Deletions cut 4 bases from V and 5 bases from J, with 21 bases between.